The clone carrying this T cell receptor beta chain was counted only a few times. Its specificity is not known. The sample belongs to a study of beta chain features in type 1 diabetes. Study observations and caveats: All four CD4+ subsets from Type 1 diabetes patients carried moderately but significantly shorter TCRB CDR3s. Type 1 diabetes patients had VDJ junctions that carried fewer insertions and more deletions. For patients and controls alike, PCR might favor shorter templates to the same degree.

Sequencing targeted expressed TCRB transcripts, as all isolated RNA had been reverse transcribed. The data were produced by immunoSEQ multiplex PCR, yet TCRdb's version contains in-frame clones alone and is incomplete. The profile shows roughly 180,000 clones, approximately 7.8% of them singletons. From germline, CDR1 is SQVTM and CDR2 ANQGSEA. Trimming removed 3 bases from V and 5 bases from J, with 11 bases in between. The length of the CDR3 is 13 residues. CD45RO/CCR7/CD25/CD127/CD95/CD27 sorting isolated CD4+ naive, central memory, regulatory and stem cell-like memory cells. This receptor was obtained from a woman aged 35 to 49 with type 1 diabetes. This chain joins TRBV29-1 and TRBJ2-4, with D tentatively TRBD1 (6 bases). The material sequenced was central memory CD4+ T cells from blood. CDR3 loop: CSVDRQDENIQYF. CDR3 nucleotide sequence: TGCAGCGTTGACAGACAGGACGAAAACATTCAGTACTTC. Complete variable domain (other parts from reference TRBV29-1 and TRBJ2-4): SAVISQKPSRDICQRGTSLTIQCQVDSQVTMMFWYRQQPGQSLTLIATANQGSEATYESGFVIDKFPISRPNLTFSTLTVSNMSPEDSSIYLCSVDRQDENIQYFGAGTRLSVL.